The sample holds a few counts of the clone carrying this T cell receptor (beta chain). This entry comes from a study of T-cell reconstitution after alpha-beta-depleted transplantation in children. Preparing the TCRbeta library involved the use of unique molecular identifiers. Each CDR3 protein is one row after TCRdb ran MiXCR on the PCR reads. The repertoire has roughly 610,000 distinct CDR3 sequences, roughly a tenth of them found once; the top ten carry about 4.3%. This CDR3 is built from 17 residues. Trimming left V 4 bases short and J 2 bases short, with 19 bases between. Germline CDR1 LGHNA, CDR2 YSLEER.

The source of this sequence is a human donor who donated a stem cell graft to a child with acute myeloid leukemia. The source material was PBMCs from the stem cell graft donor, sampled from the stem cell graft. V and J are TRBV4-3 and TRBJ2-3; the D is unclear. CDR3 sequence reads: CASSRTVLERNTDTQYF. In nucleotides, the CDR3 is TGCGCCAGCAGCCGCACGGTTCTAGAGCGCAACACAGATACGCAGTATTTT.